This T cell receptor beta chain was obtained from a study of shared clonotypes between healthy human individuals. The naive CD8 subset, CD45RO-negative cells positively selected for CCR7, excluded terminally differentiated effector memory CD45RA+ cells. Profiled with immunoSEQ multiplex PCR; TCRdb holds only in-frame clones, not every one. The table has about 870,000 clones, over 90% seen once; the top ten hold 24%. V trimming: 5 bases; J trimming: 0 bases; junction bases outside the gene matches: 9. This CDR3 is 16 amino acids long. Germline lookup yields CDR1 MNHEY and CDR2 SMNVEV (reference sequence).

The genes are TRBV27 and TRBJ2-7; TRBD1 matches at 8 bases. The sequencing sample was made of naive CD8+ T cells sorted from blood. The clonotype was recovered from a young man in good health. CDR3 DNA sequence: TGTGCCAGCAGTACCGACGGACAGGGAATCTCCTACGAGCAGTACTTC. This sequence encodes CASSTDGQGISYEQYF.